Each of the 30 T cell receptor beta chains below was sequenced from the same sample in a study of blood T cell repertoires in COVID-19. The protocol was immunoSEQ multiplex PCR, while the TCRdb copy is restricted to in-frame clones and leaves out a portion. The table has some 410,000 clones, approximately 90% seen once. The sequenced sample consisted of PBMCs or T cells enriched from blood (not recorded which). Source of these receptors: a woman aged 25 to 39 with acute COVID-19.

This clone was seen more than once but under ten times. The genes are TRBV7-2 and TRBJ2-5; 8 bases agree with TRBD2. Losses at the gene ends were 1 base for V and 7 bases for J; bases not matched to a gene: 5. CDR1 is SGHTA and CDR2 is FQGNSA in the germline V gene. The CDR3 has 14 residues. The CDR3 loop is CASSLVGGGRTQYF. The CDR3 DNA reads as TGTGCCAGCAGCTTAGTGGGCGGGGGGAGGACCCAGTACTTC.

J is TRBJ1-5 and V is TRBV2, with D tentatively TRBD1 (6 bases). CDR1 SNHLY and CDR2 FYNNEI come from the germline V gene. Deletions cut 8 bases from V and 2 bases from J, with 16 bases between. The CDR3 totals 15 residues. The CDR3 DNA reads as TGTGCCAGCCTCCTGGACAGTCAGGGCAATCAGCCCCAGCATTTT. Amino acid sequence: CASLLDSQGNQPQHF.

The rearrangement uses TRBV5-6 and TRBJ1-4; D is undetermined. Germline lookup yields CDR1 SGHDT and CDR2 YYEEEE. The V end was cut by 2 bases, the J end by 5 bases, with 10 bases between. CDR3 length equals 14 residues. The CDR3 region has the DNA TGTGCCAGCAGCTTTCCAACAGAGAATGAAAAACTGTTTTTT. Amino acids: CASSFPTENEKLFF.

J is TRBJ2-7 and V is TRBV9, with D possibly TRBD1 on 7 matching bases. The germline V gene encodes CDR1 SGDLS and CDR2 YYNGEE. The CDR3 runs 15 residues. V was pared by 4 bases and J by 6 bases, with 20 bases between. The CDR3 region is CASSPYAGGISEQYF. For the CDR3, the DNA is TGTGCCAGCAGCCCCTACGCAGGGGGGATTAGCGAGCAGTACTTC.

V is TRBV3-1 (or the pseudogene TRBV3-2) and J is TRBJ1-1; D is possibly TRBD1 (5 bases). CDR1 LGHDT and CDR2 YNNKEL come from the germline V gene (reference sequence). Trimming removed 0 bases from V and 1 base from J, with 9 bases in between. The CDR3 consists of 15 residues. CDR3 amino acids: CASSQDPRENTEAFF. The CDR3 coding sequence is TGTGCCAGCAGCCAAGACCCCAGGGAGAACACTGAAGCTTTCTTT.

The chain uses TRBV6-1 and TRBJ2-1, with 13 bases lining up with TRBD2. The germline V gene encodes CDR1 MNHNS and CDR2 SASEGT. This CDR3 is 17 amino acids long. V lost 3 bases to trimming and J lost 9 bases; unmatched junction nucleotides: 11. CDR3 sequence reads: CASSDNPGLAGSSEQFF. CDR3 coding DNA: TGTGCCAGCAGTGACAATCCGGGACTAGCGGGGTCGAGTGAGCAGTTCTTC.

This clone has a handful of counts. The V gene is TRBV24-1, the J gene TRBJ2-2, with 8 bases matching TRBD2. This CDR3 is built from 16 residues. The ends lost 4 bases at V and 4 bases at J; junction bases unmatched: 7. Germline V gene lookup returns CDR1 KGHDR and CDR2 SFDVKD. The CDR3 nucleotides are TGTGCCACCAGTGACACGACTAGCGAGTCCACCGGGGAGCTGTTTTTT. Its translation is CATSDTTSESTGELFF.

This sequence joins TRBV7-9 and TRBJ1-2; D not resolved. V lost 5 bases to trimming and J lost 6 bases, with 10 bases between them. Per germline, CDR1 SEHNR and CDR2 FQNEAQ (reference sequence). The CDR3 sequence is 12 residues long. The CDR3 loop is CASSPSWHGYTF. In DNA form, the CDR3 reads TGTGCCAGCAGCCCCAGTTGGCATGGCTACACCTTC.

The CDR3 is CASSMVGTGGSWELFF. The CDR3 nucleotides are TGTGCCAGTAGTATGGTGGGGACAGGGGGTTCATGGGAGCTGTTTTTT. J is TRBJ2-2 and V is TRBV19; 11 bases are a match to TRBD1. Per germline, CDR1 LNHDA and CDR2 SQIVND (reference sequence). This CDR3 has 16 residues. V gave up 3 bases and J gave up 9 bases; unmatched junction bases: 9.

V usage is TRBV29-1 and J usage is TRBJ2-7, with D perhaps TRBD2 (6 bases). With 6 bases removed from V and 3 bases from J, the gap between germline ends came to 15 bases. CDR1 SQVTM and CDR2 ANQGSEA come from the germline V gene. The CDR3 extends over 13 amino acids. CDR3 amino acids: CSVQSMGGYEQYF. CDR3 in DNA: TGCAGCGTCCAATCCATGGGGGGCTACGAGCAGTACTTC.

The genes are TRBV5-6 and TRBJ2-7; tentatively, D is TRBD2 (6 bases). The germline V gene encodes CDR1 SGHDT and CDR2 YYEEEE. With 1 base removed from V and 3 bases from J, the gap between germline ends came to 11 bases. The CDR3 totals 14 residues. CDR3 in amino acids: CASSLFGRGYEQYF. The CDR3 DNA is TGTGCCAGCAGCTTGTTCGGGCGGGGCTACGAGCAGTACTTC.

J is TRBJ2-7 and V is TRBV20-1; a weak D match, TRBD2 (5 bases). CDR1 and CDR2 (germline): DFQATT, SNEGSKA (reference sequence). This CDR3 contains 13 residues. Trimming shortened V by 3 bases and J by 0 bases, and 9 bases separated the two germline ends. In DNA, the CDR3 is TGCAGTGCTAGTAAGCGGAACTCCTACGAGCAGTACTTC. Its protein product is CSASKRNSYEQYF.

With respect to this clone: The same CDR3 also results from other DNA sequences found in this sample. This rearrangement joins TRBV7-3 to TRBJ2-7, with D unclear. Trimming took 1 base from V and 3 from J, leaving 7 bases between them. This CDR3 comprises 13 residues. Germline values: CDR1 SGHTA, CDR2 FQGTGA. For the CDR3, the DNA is TGTGCCAGCAGCTTAAGTCCGGGCTACGAGCAGTACTTC. The encoded protein is CASSLSPGYEQYF.

CDR3 coding DNA: TGTGCCAGCAGCCAAGTCGGTCAGCCCCAGCATTTT. Its protein is CASSQVGQPQHF. This chain joins TRBV3-1 (or the pseudogene TRBV3-2) and TRBJ1-5; D is unclear. Germline lookup yields CDR1 LGHDT and CDR2 YNNKEL (reference sequence). The CDR3 contains 12 residues. V lost 1 base and J lost 6, with 4 bases in between.

The chain is built from TRBV25-1 and TRBJ2-3; 12 bases agree with TRBD1. This CDR3 has 16 amino acids. Per germline, CDR1 MGHDK and CDR2 SYGVNS. The V segment lost 6 bases and the J segment 4 bases; nucleotides outside the gene matches: 8. The CDR3 bases are TGTGCCAGCAGGGTTAGGGGACAGGGGGCCCCAGATACGCAGTATTTT. Translating it yields CASRVRGQGAPDTQYF. Complete variable domain (other parts from reference TRBV25-1 and TRBJ2-3): EADIYQTPRYLVIGTGKKITLECSQTMGHDKMYWYQQDPGMELHLIHYSYGVNSTEKGDLSSESTVSRIRTEHFPLTLESARPSHTSQYLCASRVRGQGAPDTQYFGPGTRLTVL.

The chain carries TRBV3-1 (or the pseudogene TRBV3-2) and TRBJ2-1, with 10 bases that match TRBD2. The CDR3 runs to 16 residues. Germline CDR1 is LGHDT and CDR2 is YNNKEL (reference sequence). V was clipped by 4 bases and J by 6 bases; unmatched bases: 9. The CDR3 nucleotides read TGTGCCAGCAGCCCACCGGGACTAGCGTTCCCCAATGAGCAGTTCTTC. Amino acid sequence: CASSPPGLAFPNEQFF.

This sequence joins TRBV19 and TRBJ1-1, with 8 bases aligning to TRBD1. V lost 4 bases, J lost 4 bases, and 8 bases stayed unmatched. In germline, CDR1 is LNHDA, CDR2 SQIVND (reference sequence). The CDR3 loop spans 15 amino acids. CDR3 DNA: TGTGCCAGTAGTAGAGACAGGGGAACATTCACTGAAGCTTTCTTT. It specifies CASSRDRGTFTEAFF.

This chain connects TRBV15 to TRBJ1-5; D gene unclear. The ends were cut back, 6 bases at V and 2 bases at J, with 5 bases in the middle. There are 12 residues in the CDR3. The germline V gene encodes CDR1 LNHNV and CDR2 YYDKDF (reference sequence). CDR3 nucleotides: TGTGCCACCAGTGAGGGCAATCAGCCCCAGCATTTT. It specifies CATSEGNQPQHF.

The J gene is TRBJ2-2, the V gene TRBV10-2; D gene unclear. V lost 2 bases, J lost 8 bases, and 6 bases lay in between. Germline CDR1 reads WSHSY; CDR2 reads SAAADI. The CDR3 spans 12 residues. The CDR3 is CASSEVRGELFF. Here the CDR3 DNA reads TGCGCCAGCAGTGAGGTGCGGGGGGAGCTGTTTTTT.

The rearrangement joins TRBV27 to TRBJ1-4; D might be TRBD1 (6 bases). The CDR3 has 16 residues. Germline assignment: CDR1 MNHEY and CDR2 SMNVEV (reference sequence). V was clipped by 5 bases and J by 4 bases, with 17 bases between them. The CDR3 protein is CASSRIQGKVNEKLFF. CDR3 DNA: TGTGCCAGCAGTAGAATACAGGGAAAGGTTAATGAAAAACTGTTTTTT.

CDR3 amino acids: CASSVAVAGDSGEQFF. DNA for the CDR3: TGTGCCAGCAGTGTAGCTGTAGCGGGGGACAGCGGTGAGCAGTTCTTC. The chain links TRBV2 to TRBJ2-1; TRBD2 agrees at 9 bases. This CDR3 region has 16 residues. From germline, CDR1 is SNHLY and CDR2 FYNNEI. V shed 4 bases and J 9 bases; nucleotides not matched to a gene: 13.

This sequence joins TRBV19 and TRBJ1-2, with D perhaps matching TRBD1 (5 bases). Per germline, CDR1 LNHDA and CDR2 SQIVND (reference sequence). Between the trimmed V and J ends, which lost 3 bases and 8 bases, there was a span of 19 bases. The length of the CDR3 is 15 residues. Written as DNA, the CDR3 is TGTGCCAGTAGTATTGGGGCGCCGTGGTCGGAAGGCTACACCTTC. Translation: CASSIGAPWSEGYTF. Complete variable domain (other parts from reference TRBV19 and TRBJ1-2): DGGITQSPKYLFRKEGQNVTLSCEQNLNHDAMYWYRQDPGQGLRLIYYSQIVNDFQKGDIAEGYSVSREKKESFPLTVTSAQKNPTAFYLCASSIGAPWSEGYTFGSGTRLTVV.

V gene TRBV7-2 combines with J gene TRBJ2-3, with D perhaps matching TRBD2 (5 bases). This CDR3 region has 13 residues. V lost 5 bases to trimming and J lost 2 bases, with 8 bases between them. Germline CDR1 reads SGHTA; CDR2 reads FQGNSA. The DNA for the CDR3 is TGTGCCAGCAGCCAGACTACCACAGATACGCAGTATTTT. Translation gives CASSQTTTDTQYF.

The V gene is TRBV9, the J gene TRBJ2-7; 9 bases match TRBD1. Germline V lookup: CDR1 SGDLS, CDR2 YYNGEE. This CDR3 is 16 amino acids long. After removal of 4 bases from V and 3 bases from J, the junction contained 11 bases not matched to a gene. The CDR3 nucleotides read TGTGCCAGCAGCCCCCGAATTGGACAGGGGCGCTACGAGCAGTACTTC. It encodes CASSPRIGQGRYEQYF.

The V call is TRBV12-5, the J call TRBJ1-2, with 7 bases matching TRBD1. The CDR3 is made up of 16 amino acids. Trimming cost V 0 bases and J 6 bases; bases outside gene matches: 10. In germline, CDR1 is LGHNT, CDR2 FRNRAP. DNA of the CDR3: TGTGCTAGTGGTTTGGTTCCCCCCCAAACAGGGGATGGCTACACCTTC. It translates to CASGLVPPQTGDGYTF.

The gene calls are TRBV7-9 and TRBJ1-2, with no clear D. From germline, CDR1 is SEHNR and CDR2 FQNEAQ (reference sequence). CDR3 size: 14 residues. V dropped 5 bases and J dropped 8 bases, with 18 bases sitting between them. In DNA form, the CDR3 reads TGTGCCAGCAGCGGAGCCGTCTCCTCGGGGGGCTACACCTTC. Protein: CASSGAVSSGGYTF.

The chain's CDR3 is CAWSGTGLGTEAFF. DNA of the CDR3: TGTGCCTGGAGTGGGACAGGGCTCGGCACTGAAGCTTTCTTT. The rearrangement uses TRBV30 and TRBJ1-1; 8 nucleotides match TRBD1. Trimming removed 1 base from V and 4 bases from J; junction bases left unmatched: 5. The V gene's germline CDR1 is GTSNPN and CDR2 SVGIG (reference sequence). The CDR3 is 14 amino acids.

V and J are TRBV2 and TRBJ1-3, with TRBD1 as a possible D gene (5 bases). Germline CDR1 is SNHLY and CDR2 is FYNNEI. The V end lost 6 bases, the J end lost 4 bases, and 10 bases lay between the germline ends. The CDR3 runs to 13 residues. The DNA for the CDR3 is TGTGCCAGCAGCCTGGGACTCGGAAACACCATATATTTT. Translating it yields CASSLGLGNTIYF.

This chain links TRBV7-2 with TRBJ2-1; TRBD2 aligns across 11 bases. From germline, CDR1 is SGHTA and CDR2 FQGNSA. V shed 2 bases and J 4 bases; nucleotides not matched to a gene: 13. This CDR3 is built from 19 residues. The CDR3 loop reads CASSLRRAIAGGLYNEQFF. CDR3 sequence (DNA): TGTGCCAGCAGCTTAAGGAGGGCGATAGCGGGGGGGTTATACAATGAGCAGTTCTTC. Full variable domain (rest looked up from reference TRBV7-2 and TRBJ2-1): GAGVSQSPSNKVTEKGKDVELRCDPISGHTALYWYRQSLGQGLEFLIYFQGNSAPDKSGLPSDRFSAERTGGSVSTLTIQRTQQEDSAVYLCASSLRRAIAGGLYNEQFFGPGTRLTVL.

V gene TRBV24-1 combines with J gene TRBJ2-3; D remains unclear. The CDR3 is 15 amino acids. CDR1 is KGHDR and CDR2 is SFDVKD in the germline V gene. Trimming took off 7 bases at V and 0 bases at J, with 13 bases between the two ends. CDR3 loop: CATSLTASSTDTQYF. As DNA, the CDR3 is TGTGCCACCAGCCTCACAGCCTCTAGCACAGATACGCAGTATTTT.